This is a list of T cell receptor beta chains from one sample in a study of T cells in Graves' hyperthyroidism and ophthalmopathy. TCRdb reprocessed the multiplex PCR reads with MiXCR, giving one entry per CDR3 protein. Here the sample spans roughly 550,000 distinct CDR3 sequences, approximately 16% being singletons. The sample was blood. Receptor source: a woman aged 25 to 39 with Graves' ophthalmopathy. The conserved cysteine and the conserved F or W are not part of the CDR3 here. The order of the fields is D gene, V gene, CDR3 protein. D genes are given only for firm matches.

TRBD2,TRBV7-3,ASSLLAGAKNTGEPF
TRBD2,TRBV20-1,SAQTSGLFYEQY
NA,TRBV20-1,SARGLNSGANVLT
NA,TRBV20-1,SAIGTTRREESDTQY
NA,TRBV28,ASSAAETGKNEKLF
NA,TRBV18,ASSPPTVRETQY
TRBD1,TRBV30,AWSVGGQVNEQY
TRBD1,TRBV5-5,ASSWRTGDETQY
NA,TRBV7-3,ASSRWQPMAATEAF
NA,TRBV7-9,ASSPRQGRADTQY
NA,TRBV7-2,ASSSPTRGEISSYNEQF
NA,TRBV28,ASINEQY
NA,TRBV18,ASSPRMGTDTQY
NA,TRBV6-5,ASSYPGEAF
NA,TRBV10-3,AINDPLRAAAGGELF
TRBD2,TRBV28,ASSAHTSGSTEQF
TRBD2,TRBV20-1,SAVTSGRAAGELF
TRBD2,TRBV12-3/TRBV12-4,ASSLAGTISNEQF
TRBD1,TRBV28,ASSWDRGSDTQY
TRBD1,TRBV7-6,ASSADRGRYQETQY
TRBD1,TRBV11-2,ASRDGTGGFKRVYEQY
NA,TRBV19,ASSLPRGAKNTEAF
NA,TRBV5-5,ASSSQLNQPQH
NA,TRBV19,ASSPPDLGWDQPQH
TRBD2,TRBV27,ASSAYGVAGEQY
NA,TRBV28,AGSFGRNTEAF
TRBD1,TRBV29-1,SVDNNRGNTEAF
NA,TRBV30,AWTGQNTGELF
NA,TRBV9,ASSDTGSGNTIY
NA,TRBV25-1,ASSATGTGGTQY